These 27 T cell receptor beta chains were all obtained from the same sample, sequenced in a study of cytomegalovirus exposure and HLA in healthy donors (dated by TCRdb to about 2017). Receptors were amplified or captured by the immunoSEQ multiplex PCR assay. A mixture of 60 forward primers for TCR Vbeta segments and 13 reverse primers for TCR Jbeta segments was used in the multiplex PCR. TCRdb re-hosts the immuneACCESS table, in-frame sequences only. Its copies lack some clones; in the studies checked, an unresolved V gene accounts for under half of them, and the cause for the rest is not known. Present in this sample are about 130,000 clones, roughly 83% of which were seen just once. About 2% of the sample is in the top ten clones. What was sequenced was PBMCs. These receptors were taken from a man aged 18 to 30 in good health and CMV-seronegative.

This chain links TRBV5-4 with TRBJ2-2, with D tentatively TRBD1 (6 bases). Between the trimmed V and J ends, which lost 8 bases and 9 bases, there was a span of 23 bases. This CDR3 has 15 amino acids. Germline CDR1 reads SGHNT; CDR2 reads YYREEE (reference sequence). The CDR3 DNA reads as TGTGCCAGTAGCCCCCGACAAGGGGGTAGCAGGGAGCTGTTTTTT. Residues: CASSPRQGGSRELFF.

The rearrangement uses TRBV9 and TRBJ2-7; 9 bases are a match to TRBD1. Germline CDR1 and CDR2: SGDLS and YYNGEE. This CDR3 is 16 amino acids long. Trimming cost V 0 bases and J 2 bases; bases outside gene matches: 6. CDR3 nucleotide sequence: TGTGCCAGCAGCGTAGGTATGGGACAGGGTACCTACGAGCAGTACTTC. This encodes CASSVGMGQGTYEQYF.

This chain connects TRBV7-9 to TRBJ1-1; the match to TRBD1 covers 7 bases. The germline V gene encodes CDR1 SEHNR and CDR2 FQNEAQ (reference sequence). Trimming removed 5 bases from V and 6 bases from J; junction bases left unmatched: 12. This CDR3 comprises 15 residues. CDR3 nucleotide sequence: TGTGCCAGCAGCCGAACCCTGGACAGGATTGCTGAAGCTTTCTTT. Translation: CASSRTLDRIAEAFF. Complete variable domain (other parts from reference TRBV7-9 and TRBJ1-1): DTGVSQNPRHKITKRGQNVTFRCDPISEHNRLYWYRQTLGQGPEFLTYFQNEAQLEKSRLLSDRFSAERPKGSFSTLEIQRTEQGDSAMYLCASSRTLDRIAEAFFGQGTRLTVV.

The chain employs TRBV27 and TRBJ1-2; a possible D gene is TRBD1 (5 bases). The CDR3 spans 13 residues. Per the germline V gene, CDR1 is MNHEY and CDR2 is SMNVEV (reference sequence). V lost 4 bases and J lost 4, with 10 bases in between. CDR3 region: CASSSAGIYGYTF. The CDR3 region has the DNA TGTGCCAGCAGTTCGGCAGGGATCTATGGCTACACCTTC.

The chain joins TRBV11-2 to TRBJ1-3; 7 bases line up with TRBD1. The V gene's germline CDR1 is SGHAT and CDR2 FQNNGV. Trimming took 4 bases from V and 2 from J; bases not matched to a gene: 2. CDR3 length: 14 amino acids. The CDR3 here is CASSSQGAGNTIYF. CDR3 DNA sequence: TGTGCCAGCAGCTCCCAGGGGGCTGGAAACACCATATATTTT.

This clone was counted a few times. V and J are TRBV7-9 and TRBJ1-1; possible D gene TRBD1, 5 bases. The V gene's germline CDR1 is SEHNR and CDR2 FQNEAQ (reference sequence). Trimming removed 3 bases from V and 2 bases from J, with 7 bases in between. This CDR3 contains 13 residues. The chain's CDR3 is CASSFGGNTEAFF. The CDR3 coding sequence is TGTGCCAGCAGCTTCGGGGGTAACACTGAAGCTTTCTTT.

The chain uses TRBV28 and TRBJ1-5, with 8 nucleotides matching TRBD1. The trim removed 5 bases at V and 5 bases at J, leaving 32 bases unmatched. The CDR3 runs to 23 residues. The germline V gene has CDR1 MDHEN and CDR2 SYDVKM. CDR3 sequence reads: CASSQDRVRAQVVRLDRYQPQHF. CDR3 DNA: TGTGCCAGCAGTCAGGACAGGGTGAGGGCTCAAGTTGTTCGGCTAGACAGGTATCAGCCCCAGCATTTT. Together with reference TRBV28 and TRBJ1-5, the CDR3 gives the full variable domain: DVKVTQSSRYLVKRTGEKVFLECVQDMDHENMFWYRQDPGLGLRLIYFSYDVKMKEKGDIPEGYSVSREKKERFSLILESASTNQTSMYLCASSQDRVRAQVVRLDRYQPQHFGDGTRLSIL.

This chain joins TRBV12-5 and TRBJ2-5; 9 nucleotides line up with TRBD2. V was clipped by 2 bases and J by 2 bases; unmatched bases: 3. The CDR3 sequence is 15 residues long. Per the germline V gene, CDR1 is LGHNT and CDR2 is FRNRAP. CDR3 amino acids: CASGLWLAGQETQYF. CDR3 DNA sequence: TGTGCTAGTGGTTTGTGGCTAGCGGGACAAGAGACCCAGTACTTC.

The chain couples TRBV7-2 to TRBJ2-5; 9 nucleotides agree with TRBD2. The assigned J gene may be wrong: the sequence end matches TRBJ2-7 better. The CDR3 covers 13 residues. Germline values: CDR1 SGHTA, CDR2 FQGNSA. CDR3 region: CASISGSYGEQYF. The CDR3 DNA is TGTGCCAGCATTAGCGGGAGTTATGGCGAGCAGTACTTC.

The CDR3 DNA reads TGCGCCAGCAGCCAAACAGGGGCAGGAGAAAAACTGTTTTTT. Its protein is CASSQTGAGEKLFF. The chain combines TRBV4-3 with TRBJ1-4, with 7 bases fitting TRBD1. CDR1 and CDR2 from the germline V gene are LGHNA and YSLEER. The length of the CDR3 is 14 residues. The V and J ends lost 2 bases and 8 bases, in that order; junction bases with no gene match: 5.

The chain has TRBV6-6 and TRBJ2-5, with a weak D call TRBD2 (5 bases). This CDR3 is built from 16 residues. V dropped 2 bases and J dropped 1 base, with 14 bases sitting between them. Germline V CDR1 and CDR2: MNHNY, SVGAGI (reference sequence). CDR3 DNA sequence: TGTGCCAGCAGTTACCCGAGGGAGCGCTTCCAAGAGACCCAGTACTTC. It is translated as CASSYPRERFQETQYF.

Here the CDR3 DNA reads TGCGCCAGCAGCCAAGATGGAGTCCGCTCCTACGAGCAGTACTTC. Translated, it gives CASSQDGVRSYEQYF. The chain uses TRBV4-3 and TRBJ2-7, with no clear D. CDR3 size: 15 residues. The germline gives CDR1 LGHNA, CDR2 YSLEER. Trimming stripped 0 bases from V and 0 bases from J, with 9 bases between.

The rearrangement links TRBV6-5 to TRBJ1-3; D ambiguous. The germline V gene has CDR1 MNHEY and CDR2 SVGAGI. The length of the CDR3 is 14 residues. V was pared by 6 bases and J by 2 bases, with 11 bases between. The CDR3 nucleotides are TGTGCCAGCAGGGTTCAGGAAGCTGGAAACACCATATATTTT. Amino acids: CASRVQEAGNTIYF.

This clone appeared a few times. CDR3 loop: CASSPLGTANSNQPQHF. The DNA of the CDR3 is TGTGCCAGCTCACCACTAGGGACAGCTAATAGCAATCAGCCCCAGCATTTT. The V call is TRBV18, the J call TRBJ1-5, with 7 bases aligning to TRBD1. V lost 1 base and J lost 0; bases outside the gene matches: 6. The CDR3 is 17 residues long. CDR1 is KGHSH, CDR2 LQKENI, per germline.

The V and J genes are TRBV5-1 and TRBJ2-1; D is possibly TRBD2 (7 bases). Germline loops: CDR1 SGHRS, CDR2 YFSETQ. The CDR3 length is 16 residues. Trimming removed 3 bases at V and 4 bases at J, with 17 bases between. CDR3 in amino acids: CASSSPGRGAYNEQFF. The DNA for the CDR3 is TGCGCCAGCAGCTCACCGGGACGGGGGGCATACAATGAGCAGTTCTTC. The variable domain in full, with the rest retrieved from reference TRBV5-1 and TRBJ2-1, is KAGVTQTPRYLIKTRGQQVTLSCSPISGHRSVSWYQQTPGQGLQFLFEYFSETQRNKGNFPGRFSGRQFSNSRSEMNVSTLELGDSALYLCASSSPGRGAYNEQFFGPGTRLTVL.

V gene TRBV5-1 combines with J gene TRBJ1-2; D remains unclear. V lost 0 bases to trimming and J lost 6 bases, with 9 bases between them. The germline V gene has CDR1 SGHRS and CDR2 YFSETQ. The CDR3 has 13 amino acids. The CDR3 loop is CASSLERLDGYTF. For the CDR3, the DNA is TGCGCCAGCAGCTTGGAGAGGCTCGATGGCTACACCTTC.

The rearrangement links TRBV6-1 to TRBJ2-5; the match to TRBD1 covers 12 bases. Germline values: CDR1 MNHNS, CDR2 SASEGT. This CDR3 is built from 16 residues. V gave up 3 bases and J gave up 7 bases; unmatched junction bases: 9. This chain's CDR3 is CASSDPGTGGLGTQYF. The CDR3 DNA follows: TGTGCCAGCAGTGACCCCGGGACAGGGGGCCTCGGGACCCAGTACTTC.

The chain uses TRBV11-2 and TRBJ2-5, with 7 bases that match TRBD1. V was pared by 10 bases and J by 5 bases, with 10 bases of the junction left unmatched. Germline CDR1 SGHAT, CDR2 FQNNGV. The CDR3 contains 13 residues. CDR3 coding DNA: TGTGCCACCGTAAGGGGGCGAGGGGAGACCCAGTACTTC. This codes for CATVRGRGETQYF.

This clone was seen only once. The rearrangement joins TRBV30 to TRBJ2-1; possible D gene TRBD2, 5 bases. Germline CDR1 GTSNPN, CDR2 SVGIG (reference sequence). The CDR3 sequence is 13 residues long. The V gene lost 4 bases and the J gene lost 4 bases, with 11 bases spanning the gap. The CDR3 here is CAWTVEEYNEQFF. CDR3 DNA sequence: TGTGCCTGGACCGTGGAGGAGTACAATGAGCAGTTCTTC.

V and J are TRBV30 and TRBJ2-2; 8 nucleotides align to TRBD1. The J segment lost 7 bases and the V segment lost 1 base, leaving 14 bases of the junction unmatched. This CDR3 contains 17 residues. Germline CDR1 and CDR2: GTSNPN and SVGIG (reference sequence). The CDR3 region has the DNA TGTGCCTGGAGTGGGAGGGACAGGAAATCAAGGAGCGGGGAGCTGTTTTTT. Translated: CAWSGRDRKSRSGELFF.

V gene TRBV19 combines with J gene TRBJ2-3, with 8 bases identical to TRBD1. The germline CDR1 and CDR2 sequences are LNHDA and SQIVND (reference sequence). The CDR3 loop spans 15 amino acids. The ends lost 2 bases at V and 4 bases at J; junction bases unmatched: 5. For the CDR3, the DNA is TGTGCCAGTAGTATAAGCGGACAGGGAGCAGATACGCAGTATTTT. Translating it yields CASSISGQGADTQYF.

The chain recombines TRBV6-6 with TRBJ2-2; possible D gene TRBD2, 5 bases. The V end was cut by 0 bases, the J end by 6 bases, with 8 bases between. CDR1 MNHNY and CDR2 SVGAGI come from the germline V gene (reference sequence). CDR3 size: 14 residues. The DNA of the CDR3 is TGTGCCAGCAGTTACTCGCCGGGGTCCGGGGAGCTGTTTTTT. This codes for CASSYSPGSGELFF.

This chain uses TRBV18 with TRBJ2-3; 13 nucleotides line up with TRBD2. With V trimmed by 0 bases and J by 4 bases, 1 base remained unmatched. Germline CDR1 reads KGHSH; CDR2 reads LQKENI. This CDR3 contains 16 residues. CDR3 in amino acids: CASSPPGLAGPDTQYF. DNA for the CDR3: TGTGCCAGCTCACCACCGGGACTAGCGGGACCAGATACGCAGTATTTT.

This sequence joins TRBV5-4 and TRBJ1-1, with a weak D call TRBD1 (5 bases). The ends were cut back, 0 bases at V and 1 base at J, with 7 bases in the middle. The germline CDR1 and CDR2 sequences are SGHNT and YYREEE (reference sequence). This CDR3 has 14 residues. The DNA of the CDR3 is TGTGCCAGCAGCTTGGAAGGGGCGAACACTGAAGCTTTCTTT. Amino acid sequence: CASSLEGANTEAFF.

This clone was seen just once. The CDR3 DNA reads TGTGCCAGCAGTTCGATTCACTTCAGGGGACCAGAGACCCAGTACTTC. Protein: CASSSIHFRGPETQYF. This chain uses TRBV27 with TRBJ2-5; D is possibly TRBD1 (6 bases). CDR1 and CDR2 (germline): MNHEY, SMNVEV (reference sequence). Deletions cut 4 bases from V and 4 bases from J, with 19 bases between. The CDR3 contains 16 residues.

The V call is TRBV19, the J call TRBJ2-1; the D gene is possibly TRBD1 (6 bases). Trimming removed 3 bases from V and 4 bases from J, with 13 bases in between. In germline, CDR1 is LNHDA, CDR2 SQIVND (reference sequence). CDR3 length: 15 amino acids. The chain's CDR3 is CASSMGHQSYNEQFF. The CDR3 DNA is TGTGCCAGTAGTATGGGACACCAATCTTACAATGAGCAGTTCTTC.

V and J are TRBV5-1 and TRBJ2-7; D not resolved. V dropped 5 bases and J dropped 3 bases, with 21 bases sitting between them. Germline V gene sequence: CDR1 SGHRS, CDR2 YFSETQ. The CDR3 is 16 amino acids. The DNA of the CDR3 is TGCGCCAGCAGTCCGCGTCGCGGCAGAGGTGGCTACGAGCAGTACTTC. Translated, it gives CASSPRRGRGGYEQYF. Complete variable domain (other parts from reference TRBV5-1 and TRBJ2-7): KAGVTQTPRYLIKTRGQQVTLSCSPISGHRSVSWYQQTPGQGLQFLFEYFSETQRNKGNFPGRFSGRQFSNSRSEMNVSTLELGDSALYLCASSPRRGRGGYEQYFGPGTRLTVT.